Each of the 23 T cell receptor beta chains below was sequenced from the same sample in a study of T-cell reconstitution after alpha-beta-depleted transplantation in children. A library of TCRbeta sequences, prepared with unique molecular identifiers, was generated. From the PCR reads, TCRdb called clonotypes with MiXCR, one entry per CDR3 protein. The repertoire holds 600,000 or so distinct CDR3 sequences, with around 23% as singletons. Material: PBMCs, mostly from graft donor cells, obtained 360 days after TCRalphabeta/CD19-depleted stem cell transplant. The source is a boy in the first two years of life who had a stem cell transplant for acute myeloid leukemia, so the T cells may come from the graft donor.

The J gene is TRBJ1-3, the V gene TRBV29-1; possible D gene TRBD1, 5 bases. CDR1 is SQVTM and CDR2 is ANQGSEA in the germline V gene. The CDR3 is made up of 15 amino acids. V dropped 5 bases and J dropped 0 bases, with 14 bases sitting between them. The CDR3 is CSVSGYRGSGNTIYF. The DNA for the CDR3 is TGCAGCGTTTCAGGGTATCGGGGCTCTGGAAACACCATATATTTT.

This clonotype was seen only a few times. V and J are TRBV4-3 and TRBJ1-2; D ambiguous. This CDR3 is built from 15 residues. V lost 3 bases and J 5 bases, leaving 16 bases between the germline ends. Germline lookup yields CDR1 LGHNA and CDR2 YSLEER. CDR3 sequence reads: CASSQGSTTPYGYTF. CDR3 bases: TGCGCCAGCAGCCAGGGGTCGACGACACCTTATGGCTACACCTTC.

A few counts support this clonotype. Written as DNA, the CDR3 is TGTGCCAGCAGTAAACAGGGTGCCCTGAACACTGAAGCTTTCTTT. It specifies CASSKQGALNTEAFF. The chain employs TRBV12-3 or TRBV12-4 and TRBJ1-1, with TRBD1 as a possible D gene (6 bases). The CDR3 contains 15 residues. Trimming took 5 bases from V and 0 from J, leaving 13 bases between them.

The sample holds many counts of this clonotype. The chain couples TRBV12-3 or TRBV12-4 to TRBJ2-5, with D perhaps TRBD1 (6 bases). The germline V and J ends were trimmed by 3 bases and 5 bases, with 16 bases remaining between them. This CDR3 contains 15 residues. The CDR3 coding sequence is TGTGCCAGCAGTTTTCTTTCAGACAGGATGGAGACCCAGTACTTC. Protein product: CASSFLSDRMETQYF.

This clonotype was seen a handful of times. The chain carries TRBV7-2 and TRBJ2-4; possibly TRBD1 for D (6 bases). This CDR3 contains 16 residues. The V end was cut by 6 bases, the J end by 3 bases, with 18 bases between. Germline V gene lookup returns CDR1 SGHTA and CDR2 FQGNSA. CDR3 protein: CASSPGQDRFKNIQYF. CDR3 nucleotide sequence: TGTGCCAGCAGTCCGGGACAAGACAGATTCAAAAACATTCAGTACTTC.

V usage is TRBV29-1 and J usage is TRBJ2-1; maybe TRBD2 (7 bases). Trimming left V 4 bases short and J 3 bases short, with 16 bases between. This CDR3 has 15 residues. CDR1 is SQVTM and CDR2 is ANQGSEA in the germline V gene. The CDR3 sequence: CSVVREGVIYNEQFF. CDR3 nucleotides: TGCAGCGTTGTCAGGGAGGGGGTTATCTACAATGAGCAGTTCTTC.

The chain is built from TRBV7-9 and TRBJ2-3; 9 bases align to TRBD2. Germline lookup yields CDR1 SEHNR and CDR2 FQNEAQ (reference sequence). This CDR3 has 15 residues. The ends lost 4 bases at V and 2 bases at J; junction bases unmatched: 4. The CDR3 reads CASSSRTSDTDTQYF. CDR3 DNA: TGTGCCAGCAGCTCAAGGACTAGCGACACAGATACGCAGTATTTT.

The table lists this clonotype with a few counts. The CDR3 DNA reads as TGTGCCAGCTCGGAGCGGGACAGGGAGACACCCCTCCACTTT. Its translation: CASSERDRETPLHF. The genes are TRBV6-1 and TRBJ1-6; 9 nucleotides align to TRBD1. Germline-derived CDR1 and CDR2 are MNHNS and SASEGT. The CDR3 is made up of 14 amino acids. The trim removed 8 bases at V and 11 bases at J, leaving 10 bases unmatched.

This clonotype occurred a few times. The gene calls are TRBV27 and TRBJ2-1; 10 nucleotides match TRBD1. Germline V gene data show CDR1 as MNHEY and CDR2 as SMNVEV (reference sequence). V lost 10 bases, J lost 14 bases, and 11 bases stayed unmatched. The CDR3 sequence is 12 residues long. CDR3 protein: CATSNGGTGEFF. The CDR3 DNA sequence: TGTGCCACCTCGAATGGCGGGACAGGGGAGTTCTTC.

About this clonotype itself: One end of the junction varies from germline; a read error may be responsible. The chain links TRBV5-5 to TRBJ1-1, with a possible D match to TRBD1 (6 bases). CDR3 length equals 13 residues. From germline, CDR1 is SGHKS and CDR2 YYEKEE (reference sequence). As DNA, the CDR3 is TGTGCCAGCAACCAATGGGGGGACACCGAAGCTTTCTTT. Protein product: CASNQWGDTEAFF. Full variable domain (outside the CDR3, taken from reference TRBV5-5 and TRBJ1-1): DAGVTQSPTHLIKTRGQQVTLRCSPISGHKSVSWYQQVLGQGPQFIFQYYEKEERGRGNFPDRFSARQFPNYSSELNVNALLLGDSALYLCASNQWGDTEAFFGQGTRLTVV.

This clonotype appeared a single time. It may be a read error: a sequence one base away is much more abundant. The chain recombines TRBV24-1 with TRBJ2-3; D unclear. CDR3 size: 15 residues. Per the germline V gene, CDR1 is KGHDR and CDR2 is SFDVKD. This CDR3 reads CATSDLNEESDTQFF. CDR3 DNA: TGTGCCACCAGTGATTTAAACGAGGAGTCAGATACGCAGTTTTTT.

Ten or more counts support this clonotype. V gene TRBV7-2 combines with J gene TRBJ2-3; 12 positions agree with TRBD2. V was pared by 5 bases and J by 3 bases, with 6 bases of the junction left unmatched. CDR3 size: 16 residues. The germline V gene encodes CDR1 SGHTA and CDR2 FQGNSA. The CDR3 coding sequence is TGTGCCAGCAGCACGCTAGCGGGGGGGATGACAGATACGCAGTATTTT. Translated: CASSTLAGGMTDTQYF.

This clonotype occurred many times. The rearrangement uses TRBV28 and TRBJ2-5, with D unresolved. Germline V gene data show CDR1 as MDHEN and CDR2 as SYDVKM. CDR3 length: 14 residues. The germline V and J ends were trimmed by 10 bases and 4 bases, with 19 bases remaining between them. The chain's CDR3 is CATLQPSLRETQYF. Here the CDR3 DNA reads TGTGCCACCCTACAACCTAGTTTGAGAGAGACCCAGTACTTC.

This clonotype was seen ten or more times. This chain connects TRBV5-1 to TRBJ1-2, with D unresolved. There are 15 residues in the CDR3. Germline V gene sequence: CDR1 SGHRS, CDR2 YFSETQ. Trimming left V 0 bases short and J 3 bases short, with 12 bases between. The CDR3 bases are TGCGCCAGCAGCTTGGAGCCTGCAGCTTACTATGGCTACACCTTC. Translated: CASSLEPAAYYGYTF.

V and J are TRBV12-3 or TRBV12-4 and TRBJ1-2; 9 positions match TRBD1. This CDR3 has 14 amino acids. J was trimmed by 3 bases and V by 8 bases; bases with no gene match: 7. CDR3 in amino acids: CASGHRGRDYGYTF. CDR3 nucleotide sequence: TGTGCCAGCGGCCACAGGGGGCGAGACTATGGCTACACCTTC.

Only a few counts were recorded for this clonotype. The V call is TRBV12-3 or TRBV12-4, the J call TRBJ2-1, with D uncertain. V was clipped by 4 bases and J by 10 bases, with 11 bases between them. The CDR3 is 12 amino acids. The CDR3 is CASSSGEREQFF. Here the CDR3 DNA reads TGTGCCAGCAGTTCCGGCGAAAGGGAGCAGTTCTTC.

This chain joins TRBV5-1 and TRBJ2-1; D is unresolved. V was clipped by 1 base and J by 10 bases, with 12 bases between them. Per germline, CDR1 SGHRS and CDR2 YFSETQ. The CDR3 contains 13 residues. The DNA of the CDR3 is TGCGCCAGCAGCTTGTGGGCTGTGTACGAGCAGTTCTTC. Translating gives CASSLWAVYEQFF.

CDR3 DNA sequence: TGCGCCAGCAGCTTCTTGGACAGCCTCGCTGGGGCCAACGTCCTGACTTTC. It codes for CASSFLDSLAGANVLTF. The chain combines TRBV5-1 with TRBJ2-6, with D perhaps TRBD1 (6 bases). The CDR3 loop spans 17 amino acids. The germline gives CDR1 SGHRS, CDR2 YFSETQ. Trimming removed 2 bases at V and 2 bases at J, with 14 bases between.

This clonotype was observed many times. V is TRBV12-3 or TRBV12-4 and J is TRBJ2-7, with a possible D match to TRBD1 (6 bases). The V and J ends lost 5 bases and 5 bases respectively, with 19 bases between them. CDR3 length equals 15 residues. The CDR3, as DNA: TGTGCCAGCAGTCACCCCCTACAGGGTGCCCACGAGCAGTACTTC. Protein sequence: CASSHPLQGAHEQYF.

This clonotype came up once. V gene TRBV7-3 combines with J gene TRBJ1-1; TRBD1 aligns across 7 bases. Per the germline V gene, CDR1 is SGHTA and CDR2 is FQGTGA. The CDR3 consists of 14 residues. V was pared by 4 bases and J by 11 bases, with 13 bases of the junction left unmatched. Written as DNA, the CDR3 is TGTGCCAGCAGCTCCCAGGGGGACAGAGGGGTGGCTTTCTTT. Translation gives CASSSQGDRGVAFF. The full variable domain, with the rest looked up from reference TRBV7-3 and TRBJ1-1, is GAGVSQTPSNKVTEKGKYVELRCDPISGHTALYWYRQSLGQGPEFLIYFQGTGAADDSGLPNDRFFAVRPEGSVSTLKIQRTERGDSAVYLCASSSQGDRGVAFFGQGTRLTVV.

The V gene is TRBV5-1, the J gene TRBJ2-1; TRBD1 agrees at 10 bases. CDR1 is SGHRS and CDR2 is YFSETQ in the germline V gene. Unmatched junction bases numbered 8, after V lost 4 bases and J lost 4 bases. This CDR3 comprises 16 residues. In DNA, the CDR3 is TGCGCCAGCAGCCCGCTCCGGGACAGGGGATACAATGAGCAGTTCTTC. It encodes CASSPLRDRGYNEQFF.

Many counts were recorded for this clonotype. CDR3 loop: CATSDRLGPPPATDTQYF. The CDR3 DNA sequence: TGTGCCACCAGTGATCGATTAGGGCCCCCCCCCGCGACAGATACGCAGTATTTT. The V gene is TRBV24-1, the J gene TRBJ2-3; no definite D call. Germline assignment: CDR1 KGHDR and CDR2 SFDVKD. The ends were cut back, 3 bases at V and 3 bases at J, with 21 bases in the middle. The CDR3 is 18 residues long.

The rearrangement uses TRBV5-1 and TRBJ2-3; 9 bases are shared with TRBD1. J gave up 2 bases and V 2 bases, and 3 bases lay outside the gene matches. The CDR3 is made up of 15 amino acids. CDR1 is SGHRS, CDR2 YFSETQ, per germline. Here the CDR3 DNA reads TGCGCCAGCAGCTTTGGGACAGGGAACACAGATACGCAGTATTTT. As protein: CASSFGTGNTDTQYF.